This TCR beta chain appears in the sequencing data of a study of T cells in Graves' hyperthyroidism and ophthalmopathy. Study-wide background: Blood was drawn when the patient was first diagnosed and still untreated. Study outcomes and limitations: Also found in blood were most expanded thyroid clonotypes above 0.001.

For ophthalmopathy patients, the Clinical Activity Score was at least 3 and the NOSPECS grade at least 4; duration was under 3 months. Orbital computed tomography and thyroid ultrasound, together with serum TRAb and thyroxine and clinical symptoms, were used for diagnoses. Trimming stripped 0 bases from V and 2 bases from J, with 9 bases between. This CDR3 spans 15 amino acids. Looked up from germline, CDR1 is SGDLS and CDR2 is YYNGEE. It was RNA transcripts that yielded the amplified TCR beta CDR3 regions. RT-PCR in the first round (using the HTBI primer set) targeted the TCR CDR3. MiXCR, applied by TCRdb to the multiplex PCR reads, yields one record per CDR3 protein. This table has about half a million distinct CDR3 sequences, just under 20% appearing once. Notes on this clonotype: What it binds is unknown.

This sequence was found in a man aged 40-50 years with Graves' ophthalmopathy. J is TRBJ2-1 and V is TRBV9; no firm D call. The sequencing input was blood. Written as DNA, the CDR3 is TGTGCCAGCAGCGTAGAGGCATTAGCCTACAATGAGCAGTTCTTC. It encodes CASSVEALAYNEQFF.